These 20 T cell receptor beta chains originate from one sample sequenced in a study of blood T cell repertoires in COVID-19. Sequenced by immunoSEQ multiplex PCR; TCRdb stores in-frame clones only, minus some. Of 150,000 to 200,000 clones listed, around nine tenths are singletons. Sequenced: peripheral blood. Receptors originate from a human donor in a cohort sampled during active COVID-19.

This clone occurred once. The sample contains more than one DNA sequence encoding this CDR3. The rearrangement uses TRBV2 and TRBJ1-1; 10 bases map to TRBD1. In germline, CDR1 is SNHLY, CDR2 FYNNEI. V gave up 6 bases and J gave up 2 bases; unmatched junction bases: 6. The CDR3 runs to 15 residues. The CDR3 DNA is TGTGCCAGCAGCCGGGACAGGGGACGAAACACTGAAGCTTTCTTT. Encoded protein: CASSRDRGRNTEAFF.

The chain has TRBV7-3 and TRBJ1-2; 7 positions match TRBD1. Germline V CDR1 and CDR2: SGHTA, FQGTGA. The CDR3 length is 14 residues. V gave up 1 base and J gave up 4 bases; unmatched junction bases: 3. The DNA for the CDR3 is TGTGCCAGCAGCTTAAACGGGGACAGCTATGGCTACACCTTC. Its protein is CASSLNGDSYGYTF.

The count of this clone is one. The chain links TRBV6-6 to TRBJ2-7; D unresolved. Germline V gene sequence: CDR1 MNHNY, CDR2 SVGAGI (reference sequence). V gave up 2 bases and J gave up 7 bases, with 12 bases separating them. This CDR3 is built from 13 residues. The CDR3 loop is CASSYDLYLEQYF. The CDR3, as DNA: TGTGCCAGCAGTTACGATCTCTACTTGGAGCAGTACTTC.

The chain combines TRBV6-5 with TRBJ1-1; 9 bases map to TRBD1. The CDR3 is 11 residues long. The V and J ends lost 5 bases and 11 bases, in that order; junction bases with no gene match: 3. The germline V gene has CDR1 MNHEY and CDR2 SVGAGI. CDR3 DNA: TGTGCCAGCAGTAGGGACAGGGAGGCTTTCTTT. Amino acid sequence: CASSRDREAFF.

This chain links TRBV3-1 (or the pseudogene TRBV3-2) with TRBJ1-3; D is uncertain. This CDR3 has 15 amino acids. Trimming took off 0 bases at V and 0 bases at J, with 6 bases between the two ends. Germline V gene sequence: CDR1 LGHDT, CDR2 YNNKEL (reference sequence). For the CDR3, the DNA is TGTGCCAGCAGCCAAGACCCAGGCTCTGGAAACACCATATATTTT. This encodes CASSQDPGSGNTIYF.

The V gene is TRBV6-5, the J gene TRBJ1-1; D is possibly TRBD1 (6 bases). V was shortened by 0 bases and J by 1 base, with 6 bases between the two germline ends. CDR3 length equals 14 residues. Germline loops: CDR1 MNHEY, CDR2 SVGAGI. CDR3 sequence (DNA): TGTGCCAGCAGTTACTCACAGGGGAACACTGAAGCTTTCTTT. This encodes CASSYSQGNTEAFF.

The CDR3 DNA is TGCAGCGTAGGACAGGGTTTAAACACCGGGGAGCTGTTTTTT. It translates to CSVGQGLNTGELFF. V and J are TRBV29-1 and TRBJ2-2, with 8 positions matching TRBD1. CDR1 SQVTM and CDR2 ANQGSEA come from the germline V gene. The J segment lost 2 bases and the V segment lost 6 bases, leaving 5 bases of the junction unmatched. The CDR3 has 14 amino acids.

The chain couples TRBV5-1 to TRBJ1-3; unclear D gene. The V end was cut by 0 bases, the J end by 0 bases, with 7 bases between. The length of the CDR3 is 15 residues. The germline V gene has CDR1 SGHRS and CDR2 YFSETQ. CDR3 region: CASSLGQSSGNTIYF. CDR3 sequence (DNA): TGCGCCAGCAGCTTGGGGCAGTCCTCTGGAAACACCATATATTTT. Drawing the rest from reference TRBV5-1 and TRBJ1-3, the complete variable domain is KAGVTQTPRYLIKTRGQQVTLSCSPISGHRSVSWYQQTPGQGLQFLFEYFSETQRNKGNFPGRFSGRQFSNSRSEMNVSTLELGDSALYLCASSLGQSSGNTIYFGEGSWLTVV.

The V call is TRBV27, the J call TRBJ1-2; D is unclear. CDR3 length: 17 residues. The ends were cut back, 0 bases at V and 4 bases at J, with 18 bases in the middle. The germline V gene has CDR1 MNHEY and CDR2 SMNVEV (reference sequence). The CDR3 coding sequence is TGTGCCAGCAGTTTATCCGCACCCCTTAACAACCTCTATGGCTACACCTTC. Its protein product is CASSLSAPLNNLYGYTF.

The chain has TRBV4-3 and TRBJ1-4, with D tentatively TRBD1 (5 bases). Germline V CDR1 and CDR2: LGHNA, YSLEER. V lost 0 bases to trimming and J lost 8 bases, with 7 bases between them. The CDR3 length is 13 residues. The CDR3 loop is CASSQDRGEKLFF. In DNA, the CDR3 is TGCGCCAGCAGCCAAGATAGGGGAGAAAAACTGTTTTTT.

The CDR3 nucleotides are TGTGCCAGCACGGGGATAGGCGGGGAGCTGTTTTTT. Translated, it gives CASTGIGGELFF. The chain employs TRBV27 and TRBJ2-2; D possibly corresponds to TRBD2 (5 bases). Germline V lookup: CDR1 MNHEY, CDR2 SMNVEV (reference sequence). The V end lost 7 bases, the J end lost 7 bases, and 10 bases lay between the germline ends. The CDR3 totals 12 residues.

The chain combines TRBV3-1 (or the pseudogene TRBV3-2) with TRBJ2-6; D is ambiguous. CDR1 is LGHDT, CDR2 YNNKEL, per germline (reference sequence). Trimming stripped 6 bases from V and 2 bases from J, with 8 bases between. This CDR3 spans 14 amino acids. CDR3 sequence (DNA): TGTGCCAGCAGTCAGGTGCCTGGGGCCAACGTCCTGACTTTC. Translating it yields CASSQVPGANVLTF.

V and J are TRBV11-2 and TRBJ2-7, with 12 bases fitting TRBD2. This CDR3 has 15 amino acids. In germline, CDR1 is SGHAT, CDR2 FQNNGV. Trimming cost V 4 bases and J 3 bases; bases outside gene matches: 4. The CDR3 DNA follows: TGTGCCAGCAGCTCCCTGACTAGCGGGAGCTACGAGCAGTACTTC. This codes for CASSSLTSGSYEQYF.

The J gene is TRBJ2-7, the V gene TRBV28, with 13 bases matching TRBD2. Trimming at V came to 2 bases and at J to 0 bases, leaving 4 bases not matched to a gene. The CDR3 sequence is 17 residues long. Germline CDR1 and CDR2: MDHEN and SYDVKM. Here the CDR3 reads CASSLRGLAGASYEQYF. The CDR3 region has the DNA TGTGCCAGCAGTTTACGAGGACTAGCGGGGGCCTCCTACGAGCAGTACTTC.

The chain employs TRBV11-2 and TRBJ1-1; D might be TRBD1 (5 bases). CDR3 length: 15 residues. Germline V lookup: CDR1 SGHAT, CDR2 FQNNGV. The V and J ends lost 4 bases and 5 bases respectively, with 17 bases between them. For the CDR3, the DNA is TGTGCCAGCAGCTCTTACCTTGGGGGGGGAACTGAAGCTTTCTTT. This translates into CASSSYLGGGTEAFF. The full variable domain, in which reference TRBV11-2 and TRBJ1-1 provide the parts outside the CDR3, is EAGVAQSPRYKIIEKRQSVAFWCNPISGHATLYWYQQILGQGPKLLIQFQNNGVVDDSQLPKDRFSAERLKGVDSTLKIQPAKLEDSAVYLCASSSYLGGGTEAFFGQGTRLTVV.

This chain uses TRBV19 with TRBJ2-7; the match to TRBD1 covers 8 bases. This CDR3 region has 14 residues. Looked up from germline, CDR1 is LNHDA and CDR2 is SQIVND (reference sequence). J gave up 5 bases and V 3 bases, and 6 bases lay outside the gene matches. The DNA for the CDR3 is TGTGCCAGTAGTATCCAGGGACAGGCTGACGAGCAGTACTTC. Protein: CASSIQGQADEQYF.

The rearrangement joins TRBV6-5 to TRBJ1-2, with D hard to call. V was trimmed by 8 bases and J by 0 bases, leaving 16 bases between them. CDR1 is MNHEY, CDR2 SVGAGI, per germline. The CDR3 runs to 15 residues. CDR3 sequence: CASGKTGRANYGYTF. The CDR3 bases are TGTGCCAGCGGAAAAACCGGGAGAGCTAACTATGGCTACACCTTC.

The rearrangement links TRBV3-1 (or the pseudogene TRBV3-2) to TRBJ2-3, with TRBD2 as a possible D gene (6 bases). Trimming shortened V by 0 bases and J by 3 bases, and 13 bases separated the two germline ends. The CDR3 is 16 amino acids. Germline V gene data show CDR1 as LGHDT and CDR2 as YNNKEL (reference sequence). This CDR3 is CASSQDVAVGTDTQYF. The CDR3 DNA follows: TGTGCCAGCAGCCAAGATGTAGCGGTCGGGACAGATACGCAGTATTTT.

The genes are TRBV28 and TRBJ1-3; D unclear. This CDR3 spans 15 amino acids. Germline V CDR1 and CDR2: MDHEN, SYDVKM. V was clipped by 3 bases and J by 4 bases, with 13 bases between them. CDR3 sequence: CASSFQVLGGNTIYF. For the CDR3, the DNA is TGTGCCAGCAGTTTTCAGGTCCTTGGGGGAAACACCATATATTTT.

The CDR3 nucleotides are TGTGCCAGCCGTCAGGGGCCCACTGAAGCTTTCTTT. This encodes CASRQGPTEAFF. The chain is built from TRBV3-1 (or the pseudogene TRBV3-2) and TRBJ1-1; D may be TRBD1 (6 bases). CDR1 LGHDT and CDR2 YNNKEL come from the germline V gene (reference sequence). The CDR3 runs 12 residues. V dropped 8 bases and J dropped 4 bases, with 11 bases sitting between them.